This T cell receptor (beta chain) came from a study of immune heterogeneity within non-small cell lung tumors. The wider study: It was found that the tumors were several squamous cell carcinomas, 9 to 10 non-squamous carcinomas and 1 not otherwise specified. Whole-study results and caveats: Identical dominant CDR3 beta clonotypes were found recurring across a patient's tumor sites, along with site-unique high-frequency clones. Significant yet moderate, the positive correlation between local T-cell clonality and local tumor mutational burden reached an R of approximately 0.3.

This clonotype was counted many times. Its target is unknown. It was a multiplex PCR that amplified TCR beta CDR3, with 32 V and 13 J primers. TCRdb re-called the multiplex PCR reads with MiXCR, one entry per CDR3 protein. The table has roughly 13,000 distinct CDR3 sequences, less than 30% seen once. V gave up 3 bases and J gave up 6 bases, with 14 bases separating them. The CDR3 totals 14 residues. Germline lookup yields CDR1 KGHSH and CDR2 LQKENI. Template came from bulk tumor genomic DNA, at approximately 600 ng per sample. Taken during surgery, several biopsies per primary tumor were spaced as far apart as possible within the tumor mass. The patients were newly diagnosed with non-small cell lung cancer, had not been treated, and had curative surgery.

The sequence derives from a man between 50 and 59 years old with non-small cell lung cancer. Sample: lung tumor tissue. The chain combines TRBV18 with TRBJ1-2; TRBD1 is a possible D gene (6 bases). The CDR3 loop reads CASSPLTQGHGYTF. The CDR3 DNA is TGTGCCAGCTCACCTTTAACCCAGGGGCATGGCTACACCTTC. Based on the CDR3 plus reference TRBV18 and TRBJ1-2, the full variable domain is NAGVMQNPRHLVRRRGQEARLRCSPMKGHSHVYWYRQLPEEGLKFMVYLQKENIIDESGMPKERFSAEFPKEGPSILRIQQVVRGDSAAYFCASSPLTQGHGYTFGSGTRLTVV.